Listed below are T cell receptor beta chains from one sample, sequenced in a study of blood T cell repertoires in COVID-19. Some clones are missing from TCRdb's copy, which holds only in-frame ones; the method was immunoSEQ multiplex PCR. The sample contains 300,000 to 350,000 clones, roughly 89% of which appear only once. The specimen sequenced was peripheral blood. These receptors originate from a man younger than 45 with COVID-19, enrolled during active disease. CDR3s include the opening cysteine and the closing phenylalanine or tryptophan. A D gene is named only where the DNA matches it firmly. Size is omitted from some rows. Given values are once, few, many or a class for expanded clones.

j_call clone_size v_call d_call cdr3_aa cdr3_nt
TRBJ1-3 NA TRBV29-1 NA CSVETGLKGNTIYF TGCAGCGTTGAGACGGGACTAAAGGGAAACACCATATATTTT
TRBJ1-1 few TRBV19 TRBD1 CASSTYGTGKAMNTEAFF TGTGCCAGTAGTACCTACGGGACAGGCAAAGCCATGAACACTGAAGCTTTCTTT
TRBJ2-7 once TRBV19 TRBD1 CASSGQVSSFYEQYF TGTGCCAGTAGTGGACAGGTTTCCAGCTTCTACGAGCAGTACTTC
TRBJ2-2 NA TRBV3-1/TRBV3-2 NA CASSQEGTGKRTGELFF TGTGCCAGCAGCCAAGAAGGTACAGGAAAGCGCACCGGGGAGCTGTTTTTT
TRBJ2-7 NA TRBV30 NA CAWSVGLVSYEQYF TGTGCCTGGAGTGTAGGACTGGTGTCCTACGAGCAGTACTTC
TRBJ1-1 NA TRBV7-8 NA CASSLVSGRTEAFF TGTGCCAGCAGCTTAGTAAGTGGGAGAACTGAAGCTTTCTTT
TRBJ2-3 NA TRBV19 NA CASSRDFTDTQYF TGTGCCAGTAGTCGGGACTTCACAGATACGCAGTATTTT
TRBJ2-1 NA TRBV27 TRBD1 CASSSFRIRGLDNEQFF TGTGCCAGCAGTTCCTTCCGCATCAGGGGGCTGGACAATGAGCAGTTCTTC
TRBJ1-1 NA TRBV10-3 NA CAISESTGRGNTEAFF TGTGCCATCAGTGAGTCGACGGGCAGGGGGAACACTGAAGCTTTCTTT
TRBJ2-2 NA TRBV19 NA CASSRSLATGELFF TGTGCCAGTAGCAGGTCCCTAGCCACCGGGGAGCTGTTTTTT
TRBJ2-3 NA TRBV19 NA CASSIDLTGGTDTQYF TGTGCCAGTAGTATAGATCTCACGGGGGGCACAGATACGCAGTATTTT
TRBJ1-5 NA TRBV29-1 NA CSVSLGVDGNQPQHF TGCAGCGTCTCCCTTGGAGTTGATGGAAATCAGCCCCAGCATTTT
TRBJ2-1 NA TRBV19 TRBD1 CASSPGQVYNEQFF TGTGCCAGTAGTCCAGGACAGGTCTACAATGAGCAGTTCTTC
TRBJ2-2 NA TRBV7-8 NA CASSFGQLFNTGELFF TGTGCCAGCAGCTTCGGACAGCTCTTTAACACCGGGGAGCTGTTTTTT
TRBJ1-4 NA TRBV25-1 NA CASGGHLDEKLFF TGTGCCAGCGGGGGACACCTTGATGAAAAACTGTTTTTT
TRBJ2-3 NA TRBV28 NA CASSSPTTDTQYF TGTGCCAGCAGTTCCCCTACCACAGATACGCAGTATTTT
TRBJ1-1 NA TRBV6-2/TRBV6-3 NA CASSLGGAPVTEAFF TGTGCCAGCAGTTTAGGAGGGGCGCCTGTCACTGAAGCTTTCTTT
TRBJ1-1 once TRBV9 TRBD1 CASSGQGANTEAFF TGTGCCAGCAGCGGACAGGGCGCGAACACTGAAGCTTTCTTT
TRBJ2-5 NA TRBV27 TRBD1 CASSLGTVEETQYF TGTGCCAGCAGTTTAGGGACAGTGGAAGAGACCCAGTACTTC
TRBJ1-6 few TRBV7-9 TRBD1 CASSPDQGAGSALHF TGTGCCAGCAGCCCTGACCAGGGGGCGGGATCGGCCCTCCACTTT
TRBJ2-2 NA TRBV7-7 TRBD2 CASSLAGTSGGNTGELFF TGTGCCAGCAGCCTAGCGGGGACTAGCGGGGGGAACACCGGGGAGCTGTTTTTT
TRBJ1-2 NA TRBV5-1 NA CASSSQAAYGYTF TGCGCCAGCAGCTCACAGGCAGCCTATGGCTACACCTTC
TRBJ2-6 NA TRBV25-1 NA CASSGRTAITSGANVLTF TGTGCCAGCAGTGGCCGGACAGCGATAACCTCTGGGGCCAACGTCCTGACTTTC
TRBJ1-3 NA TRBV6-6 TRBD1 CASSRLLRGSRGRTGNTIYF TGTGCCAGCAGCCGCCTCCTCAGGGGTTCCAGGGGGCGAACCGGAAACACCATATATTTT
TRBJ1-4 NA TRBV28 TRBD1 CASSHRGRWEKLFF TGTGCCAGCAGCCACAGGGGGCGTTGGGAAAAACTGTTTTTT
TRBJ2-3 NA TRBV3-1/TRBV3-2 NA CASSQNPRVADTQYF TGTGCCAGCAGCCAGAACCCCAGGGTTGCAGATACGCAGTATTTT
TRBJ2-6 NA TRBV10-3 TRBD1 CAISPGTGVTGANVLTF TGTGCCATCAGTCCCGGGACAGGGGTAACTGGGGCCAACGTCCTGACTTTC
TRBJ1-4 NA TRBV19 TRBD1 CASSGQGSEKLFF TGTGCCAGTAGCGGACAGGGAAGTGAAAAACTGTTTTTT
TRBJ1-1 NA TRBV19 TRBD1 CASSMGTRGQGEAFF TGTGCCAGTAGTATGGGGACAAGGGGGCAGGGTGAAGCTTTCTTT
TRBJ1-6 NA TRBV27 NA CASRQGSWNSPLHF TGTGCCAGCAGGCAGGGATCATGGAATTCACCCCTCCACTTT
TRBJ1-3 NA TRBV5-6 NA CASSLPLGNTIYF TGTGCCAGCAGCTTGCCTCTAGGAAACACCATATATTTT
TRBJ2-2 once TRBV7-8 TRBD2 CASSLAAGTSGRATGELFF TGTGCCAGCAGCTTAGCAGCCGGGACTAGCGGGAGGGCTACCGGGGAGCTGTTTTTT
TRBJ1-2 NA TRBV6-5 NA CASSYEAAANYGYTF TGTGCCAGCAGTTACGAGGCAGCAGCTAACTATGGCTACACCTTC
TRBJ1-5 NA TRBV28 NA CASSPLHLIGNQPQHF TGTGCCAGCAGTCCACTACACCTTATAGGCAATCAGCCCCAGCATTTT
TRBJ2-7 NA TRBV6-2/TRBV6-3 TRBD2 CASSGGQTSGTRYEQYF TGTGCCAGCAGCGGGGGACAGACTAGCGGGACTCGATACGAGCAGTACTTC
TRBJ2-7 NA TRBV6-5 NA CASSYHGSSYEQYF TGTGCCAGCAGTTACCACGGGAGCTCCTACGAGCAGTACTTC
TRBJ2-1 NA TRBV6-1 NA CASTTPGGPYNEQFF TGTGCCAGCACCACCCCTGGGGGCCCCTACAATGAGCAGTTCTTC
TRBJ2-3 NA TRBV7-2 NA CASSLRYRSDTQYF TGTGCCAGCAGCTTACGGTATAGATCAGATACGCAGTATTTT
TRBJ2-1 NA TRBV12-1 NA CASSLGGGGPYNEQFF TGTGCCAGCAGCTTGGGAGGTGGCGGACCCTACAATGAGCAGTTCTTC
TRBJ2-7 NA TRBV28 NA CASSCCLQGSEDEQYF TGTGCCAGCAGCTGTTGCCTACAGGGAAGCGAAGACGAGCAGTACTTC
TRBJ2-3 NA TRBV5-1 TRBD1 CASSLASETGAGDTQYF TGCGCCAGCAGCTTGGCCTCCGAGACAGGGGCTGGAGATACGCAGTATTTT
TRBJ2-1 NA TRBV7-2 NA CASSLGRGFWDEQFF TGTGCCAGCAGCTTAGGACGGGGGTTTTGGGATGAGCAGTTCTTC
TRBJ2-2 once TRBV7-3 NA CASSLRQAGELFF TGTGCCAGCAGCTTAAGACAGGCCGGGGAGCTGTTTTTT
TRBJ2-5 NA TRBV15 NA CATSGPRQSQETQYF TGTGCCACCAGCGGCCCAAGACAATCCCAAGAGACCCAGTACTTC
TRBJ2-5 NA TRBV9 TRBD2 CASSAGTSGGQETQYF TGTGCCAGCAGCGCAGGGACTAGCGGGGGGCAAGAGACCCAGTACTTC